This is a list of T cell receptor beta chains from one sample in a study of cytomegalovirus exposure and HLA in healthy donors. Clones were read by immunoSEQ multiplex PCR, and TCRdb kept only the in-frame ones, dropping some. Of around 150,000 clones listed, around 75% are singletons. The sample was PBMCs. These receptors all come from a woman aged 40 to 50 in good health and CMV-seropositive. Both conserved end residues are part of each CDR3. D genes are given only for firm matches. Part of the rows lack a size; the others show once, few, many or a class for expanded clones.

DNA	CDR3	V	J	D	size
TGTGCCAGCAGTTTGGCTAGCGGGAGGGGAACAGATACGCAGTATTTT	CASSLASGRGTDTQYF	TRBV27	TRBJ2-3	TRBD2	.
TGTGCCAGCAGCTCCACGGTGGTTAACCCCTACGAGCAGTACTTC	CASSSTVVNPYEQYF	TRBV11-2	TRBJ2-7	.	few
TGTGCCAGCAGCCCATCAGGACAGACGAACACTGAAGCTTTCTTT	CASSPSGQTNTEAFF	TRBV7-2	TRBJ1-1	.	.
TGCGCCAGCAGCTTGGTTGAGCGGCGGGGTTCCGGGGAGCTGTTTTTT	CASSLVERRGSGELFF	TRBV5-1	TRBJ2-2	.	.
TGTGCCAGCAGCCAAGCTTTCGGGACTACTGACTTACGGTTCTTC	CASSQAFGTTDLRFF	TRBV14	TRBJ2-1	TRBD2	.
TGTGCCAGCCGGCGGGGAGGGATCAATGAGCAGTTCTTC	CASRRGGINEQFF	TRBV6-4	TRBJ2-1	TRBD2	.
TGTGCCAGCAGTTACGCATCAGGGGGATTCACTGAAGCTTTCTTT	CASSYASGGFTEAFF	TRBV6-5	TRBJ1-1	TRBD1	.
TGTGCCAGCAGCGTGGCCCGACTAGCGGGAGTGGATGAGCAGTTCTTC	CASSVARLAGVDEQFF	TRBV9	TRBJ2-1	TRBD2	.
TGTGCCAGCAGCTTAAAGAAGACTAGCGAGGACAATGAGCAGTTCTTC	CASSLKKTSEDNEQFF	TRBV7-3	TRBJ2-1	TRBD2	once
TGTGCCAGCAGGATGGGGGGAAACTATGGCTACACCTTC	CASRMGGNYGYTF	TRBV6-5	TRBJ1-2	.	.